The sample holds a few counts of the clone carrying this T cell receptor (beta chain). The data were taken from a study of T-cell memory formation after mild COVID-19. TCRdb recomputed calls from the 5' RACE reads with MiXCR, one row per CDR3 protein. Altogether around 340,000 distinct CDR3 sequences are present, around a sixth being singletons, with the ten largest covering 20% to 25%. The CDR3 totals 12 residues. V was clipped by 3 bases and J by 2 bases, with 5 bases between them. Looked up from germline, CDR1 is SQVTM and CDR2 is ANQGSEA. The sequencing sample was made of PBMCs or a T cell subset sorted from them (not recorded which). This TCR was sampled from a man younger than 35 who had mild COVID-19 (a few samples of this study predate the infection). Cell type and time point are not known. The chain joins TRBV29-1 to TRBJ1-3; D ambiguous. The CDR3, as DNA: TGCAGCGTTGAGTCCCCTGGAAACACCATATATTTT. Protein product: CSVESPGNTIYF.